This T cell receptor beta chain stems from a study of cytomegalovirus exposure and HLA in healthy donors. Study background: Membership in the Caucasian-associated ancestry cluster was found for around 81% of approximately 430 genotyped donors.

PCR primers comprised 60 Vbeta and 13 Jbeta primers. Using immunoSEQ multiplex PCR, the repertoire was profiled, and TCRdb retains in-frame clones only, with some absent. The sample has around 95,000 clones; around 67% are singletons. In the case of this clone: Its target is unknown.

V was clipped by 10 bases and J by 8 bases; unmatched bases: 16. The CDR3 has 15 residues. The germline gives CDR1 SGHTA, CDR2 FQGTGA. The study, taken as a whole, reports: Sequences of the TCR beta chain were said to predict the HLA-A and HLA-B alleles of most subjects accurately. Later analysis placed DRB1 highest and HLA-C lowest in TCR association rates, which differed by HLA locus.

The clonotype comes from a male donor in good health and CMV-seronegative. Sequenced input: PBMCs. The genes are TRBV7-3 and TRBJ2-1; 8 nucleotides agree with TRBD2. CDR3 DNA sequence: TGTGCCACCACTCAGGACGCGGGAGGTAGTTATGAGCAGTTCTTC. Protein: CATTQDAGGSYEQFF.